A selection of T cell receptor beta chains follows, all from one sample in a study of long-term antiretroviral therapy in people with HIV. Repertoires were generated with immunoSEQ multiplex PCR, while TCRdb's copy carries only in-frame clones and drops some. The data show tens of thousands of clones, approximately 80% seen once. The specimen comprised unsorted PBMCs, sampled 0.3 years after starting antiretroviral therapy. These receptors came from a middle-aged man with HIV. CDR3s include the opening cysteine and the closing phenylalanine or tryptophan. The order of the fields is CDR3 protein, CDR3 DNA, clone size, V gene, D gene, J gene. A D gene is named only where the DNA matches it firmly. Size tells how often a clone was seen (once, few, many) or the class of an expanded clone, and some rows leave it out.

cdr3_aa: CASVTGNTEAFF; cdr3_nt: TGTGCCAGCGTGACAGGGAACACTGAAGCTTTCTTT; clone_size: -; v_call: TRBV6-5; d_call: -; j_call: TRBJ1-1
cdr3_aa: CASSLAGLAGSSYNEQFF; cdr3_nt: TGTGCCAGCAGCTTAGCGGGCCTAGCGGGGAGCTCCTACAATGAGCAGTTCTTC; clone_size: -; v_call: TRBV7-2; d_call: TRBD2; j_call: TRBJ2-1
cdr3_aa: CASSPFTGSNTGELFF; cdr3_nt: TGTGCCAGCAGCCCCTTTACAGGGTCGAACACCGGGGAGCTGTTTTTT; clone_size: -; v_call: TRBV4-2; d_call: -; j_call: TRBJ2-2
cdr3_aa: CASSYGQVNTDTQYF; cdr3_nt: TGTGCCAGCAGCTACGGACAGGTCAACACAGATACGCAGTATTTT; clone_size: few; v_call: TRBV7-2; d_call: TRBD1; j_call: TRBJ2-3
cdr3_aa: CASSRDRNYGYTF; cdr3_nt: TGTGCCAGCAGCCGGGACAGGAACTATGGCTACACCTTC; clone_size: medium-sized; v_call: TRBV6-4; d_call: TRBD1; j_call: TRBJ1-2
cdr3_aa: CASSLRAGDSYEQYF; cdr3_nt: TGTGCCAGCAGCTTACGGGCAGGGGACTCCTACGAGCAGTACTTC; clone_size: -; v_call: TRBV11-2; d_call: -; j_call: TRBJ2-7
cdr3_aa: CATSRELRRSFNQPQHF; cdr3_nt: TGTGCCACCAGCAGAGAACTACGGCGATCCTTCAATCAGCCCCAGCATTTT; clone_size: -; v_call: TRBV15; d_call: -; j_call: TRBJ1-5
cdr3_aa: CASSSSGGGYGYTF; cdr3_nt: TGTGCCAGCAGCTCCTCGGGAGGGGGCTATGGCTACACCTTC; clone_size: once; v_call: TRBV11-2; d_call: -; j_call: TRBJ1-2
cdr3_aa: CASSEGRYTEAFF; cdr3_nt: TGTGCCAGCAGCGAGGGCCGGTACACTGAAGCTTTCTTT; clone_size: few; v_call: TRBV11-2; d_call: -; j_call: TRBJ1-1
cdr3_aa: CASSSILRPYEQYF; cdr3_nt: TGTGCCAGCAGTTCAATACTAAGGCCCTACGAGCAGTACTTC; clone_size: -; v_call: TRBV27; d_call: -; j_call: TRBJ2-7
cdr3_aa: CASRLTGANTEAFF; cdr3_nt: TGTGCCAGCAGACTCACAGGGGCGAACACTGAAGCTTTCTTT; clone_size: -; v_call: TRBV6-6; d_call: TRBD1; j_call: TRBJ1-1
cdr3_aa: CAISARLAGGQETQYF; cdr3_nt: TGTGCCATCAGTGCCCGACTAGCGGGAGGGCAAGAGACCCAGTACTTC; clone_size: -; v_call: TRBV10-3; d_call: TRBD2; j_call: TRBJ2-5
cdr3_aa: CASSVAGTVTGELFF; cdr3_nt: TGTGCCAGCAGCGTTGCCGGGACAGTAACCGGGGAGCTGTTTTTT; clone_size: -; v_call: TRBV9; d_call: TRBD1; j_call: TRBJ2-2
cdr3_aa: CASSEVGQGEQYF; cdr3_nt: TGTGCCAGCAGTGAAGTGGGACAGGGCGAGCAGTACTTC; clone_size: -; v_call: TRBV6-1; d_call: TRBD1; j_call: TRBJ2-7
cdr3_aa: CAWCLKGAGFYEQYF; cdr3_nt: TGTGCCTGGTGTCTCAAGGGGGCAGGTTTCTACGAGCAGTACTTC; clone_size: -; v_call: TRBV30; d_call: TRBD1; j_call: TRBJ2-7
cdr3_aa: CAISTQGEGYEQYF; cdr3_nt: TGTGCCATCAGTACACAGGGGGAGGGTTACGAGCAGTACTTC; clone_size: -; v_call: TRBV10-3; d_call: -; j_call: TRBJ2-7